This TCR beta chain appears in the sequencing data of a study of blood T cell repertoires in COVID-19. The wider study: COVID-19 samples, acute and convalescent, were from the United States, Italy and Spain. T cells, B-cell-depleted T cells, or PBMCs provided the cDNA or gDNA that served as material.

V was cut by 6 bases and J by 6 bases, with 11 bases left in between. This CDR3 spans 12 amino acids. Germline V gene sequence: CDR1 SNHLY, CDR2 FYNNEI. As originally analysed: The authors estimated nucleated cell counts from reference gene primer amplification. Some clones are missing from TCRdb's copy, which holds only in-frame ones; the method was immunoSEQ multiplex PCR. V, J and clone size are taken as reported in that table, and D and trimming were inferred from the DNA itself. The top ten hold roughly 2% of the sample, which has 90,000 to 100,000 clones, about 83% seen once. V and J are TRBV2 and TRBJ1-1; D perhaps matches TRBD1 (5 bases). The receptor was derived from a man aged 65 to 85 with active or convalescent COVID-19. Sample: peripheral blood. The CDR3 spells CASSAGFPEAFF. The CDR3 DNA is TGTGCCAGCAGCGCAGGGTTCCCTGAAGCTTTCTTT.